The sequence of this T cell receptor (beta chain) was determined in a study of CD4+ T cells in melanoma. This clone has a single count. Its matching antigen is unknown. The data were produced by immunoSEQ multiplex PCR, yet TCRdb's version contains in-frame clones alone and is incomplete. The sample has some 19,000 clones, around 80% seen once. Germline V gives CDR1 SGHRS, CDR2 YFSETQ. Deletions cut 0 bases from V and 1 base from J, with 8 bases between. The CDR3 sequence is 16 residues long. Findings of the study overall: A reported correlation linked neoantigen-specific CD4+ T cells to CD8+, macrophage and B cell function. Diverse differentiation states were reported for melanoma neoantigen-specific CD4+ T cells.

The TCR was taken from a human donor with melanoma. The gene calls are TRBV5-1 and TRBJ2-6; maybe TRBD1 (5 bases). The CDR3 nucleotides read TGCGCCAGCAGCTTGGGCGCAGGGTCTGGGGCCAACGTCCTGACTTTC. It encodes CASSLGAGSGANVLTF.